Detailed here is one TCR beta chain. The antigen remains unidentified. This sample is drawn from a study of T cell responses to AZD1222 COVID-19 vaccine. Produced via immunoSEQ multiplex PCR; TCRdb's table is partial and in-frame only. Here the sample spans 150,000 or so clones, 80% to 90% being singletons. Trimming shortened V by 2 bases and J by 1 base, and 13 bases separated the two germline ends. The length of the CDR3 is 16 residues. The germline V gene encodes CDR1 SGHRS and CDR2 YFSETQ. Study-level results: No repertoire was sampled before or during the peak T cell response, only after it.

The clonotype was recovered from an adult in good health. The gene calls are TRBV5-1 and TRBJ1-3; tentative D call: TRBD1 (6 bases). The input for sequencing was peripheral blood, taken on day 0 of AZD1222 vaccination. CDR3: CASSFGQGSSGNTIYF. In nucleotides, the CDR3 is TGCGCCAGCAGCTTTGGGCAGGGGTCTTCTGGAAACACCATATATTTT.